This TCR beta chain originates from a study of read filtering for tumor transcriptome and immune sequencing. Study as a whole: Per sample, TCR-region reads ranged about 3.5 to 11 million by IR-seq, about 80 to 1,400 by RNA-seq. Study observations and caveats: In IR-seq, single-read clonotypes were around 80% of clonotypes but 3% to 3.5% of reads.

Every patient had bone marrow sampled while the disease was active. This clonotype came up many times. Its antigen is unidentified. The library was built from about 400 ng RNA with molecular barcoded adaptors for alpha/delta and beta/gamma chains. A single record per CDR3 protein comes from TCRdb applying MiXCR to the reads. Here the sample spans 30,000 to 40,000 distinct CDR3 sequences, approximately 14% being singletons. Material: a population of CD138-negative cells sorted from bone marrow. The clonotype comes from a donor aged 40 or over with multiple myeloma.

CDR3 in amino acids: CASRIDGLIYEKLFF. The CDR3 region has the DNA TGTGCCAGCAGGATAGACGGACTGATATATGAAAAACTGTTTTTT. This rearrangement joins TRBV6-1 to TRBJ1-4; D remains ambiguous. CDR1 MNHNS and CDR2 SASEGT come from the germline V gene. The CDR3 covers 15 residues. V was trimmed by 6 bases and J by 6 bases, leaving 17 bases between them.